This T cell receptor beta chain was sequenced for a study of shared T cell receptors in the human thymus. Assay used: immunoSEQ multiplex PCR; TCRdb lists only in-frame clones, some missing. The sample shows about 660,000 clones, over 75% of them seen only once. The CDR3 is 14 residues long. J gave up 9 bases and V 7 bases, and 15 bases lay outside the gene matches. Germline V CDR1 and CDR2: MNHNS, SASEGT. The data also belong to a second study, concerning human thymus T cells. That paper notes: Thymus was obtained from resections taken during corrective heart surgery. Thymic and blood repertoires appeared to carry a bias in their V and J gene usage.

The TCR sequence derives from a boy under two years old with a congenital heart defect. The chain combines TRBV6-1 with TRBJ2-7; 7 bases match TRBD2. The sequenced material came from thymocytes. CDR3 nucleotide sequence: TGTGCCAGCACCCCGGGACCCGCTTCGGGAGGGCAGTACTTC. It specifies CASTPGPASGGQYF.